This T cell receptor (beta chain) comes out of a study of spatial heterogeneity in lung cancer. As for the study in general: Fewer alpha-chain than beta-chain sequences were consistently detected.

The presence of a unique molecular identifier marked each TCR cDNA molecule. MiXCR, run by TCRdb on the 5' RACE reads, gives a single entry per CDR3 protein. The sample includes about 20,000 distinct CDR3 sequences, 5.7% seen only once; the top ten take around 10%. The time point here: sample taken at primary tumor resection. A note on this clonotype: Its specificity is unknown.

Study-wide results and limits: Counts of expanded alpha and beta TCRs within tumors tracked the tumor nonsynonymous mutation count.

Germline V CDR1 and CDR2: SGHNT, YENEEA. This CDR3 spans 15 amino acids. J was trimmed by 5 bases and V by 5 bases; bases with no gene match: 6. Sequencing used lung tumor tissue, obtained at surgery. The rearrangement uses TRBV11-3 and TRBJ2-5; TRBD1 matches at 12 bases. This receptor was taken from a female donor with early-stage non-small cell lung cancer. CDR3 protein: CASSPGTGGEETQYF. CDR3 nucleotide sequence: TGTGCCAGCAGCCCCGGGACAGGGGGCGAGGAGACCCAGTACTTC.